Included here is one T cell receptor (beta chain) sequence, with context. This specimen belongs to a study of CD8 T cells in Susac syndrome. Germline V gene lookup returns CDR1 DFQATT and CDR2 SNEGSKA (reference sequence). V shed 3 bases, J shed 7 bases, and the junction held 5 bases outside the gene matches. This CDR3 has 15 residues. RNA in amounts of roughly 0.45 to 1 ug was reverse transcribed with random hexamers. With immunoSEQ multiplex PCR, TCR beta CDR3 was amplified across 54 Vbeta and 13 Jbeta. One entry per CDR3 protein, called by TCRdb with MiXCR from the immunoSEQ multiplex PCR reads. The sample carries roughly 170,000 distinct CDR3 sequences, roughly 92% recorded once.

The sequenced material came from CD4+ T cells from PBMCs. The genes are TRBV20-1 and TRBJ2-1; 14 bases agree with TRBD2. This receptor was taken from a human donor with multiple sclerosis. The DNA of the CDR3 is TGCAGTGCTAGGGGGACTAGCGGGAGTGGGAATGAGCAGTTCTTC. This encodes CSARGTSGSGNEQFF.